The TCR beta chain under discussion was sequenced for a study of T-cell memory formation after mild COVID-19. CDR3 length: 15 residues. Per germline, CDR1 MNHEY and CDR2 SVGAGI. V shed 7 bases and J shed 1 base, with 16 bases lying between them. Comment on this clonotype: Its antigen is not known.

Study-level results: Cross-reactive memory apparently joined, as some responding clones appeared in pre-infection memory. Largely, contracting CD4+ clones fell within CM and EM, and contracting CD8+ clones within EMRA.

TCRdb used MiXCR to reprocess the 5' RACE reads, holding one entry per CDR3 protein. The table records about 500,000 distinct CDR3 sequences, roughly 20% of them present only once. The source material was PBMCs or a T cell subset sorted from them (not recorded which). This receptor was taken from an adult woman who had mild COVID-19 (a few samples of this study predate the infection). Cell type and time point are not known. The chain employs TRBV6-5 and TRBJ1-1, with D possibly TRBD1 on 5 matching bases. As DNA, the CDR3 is TGTGCCAGCATTGGGTCAGCCGGGGGGAACACTGAAGCTTTCTTT. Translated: CASIGSAGGNTEAFF.